This record looks at one TCR beta chain sequence and its context. Repertoires were generated with immunoSEQ multiplex PCR, while TCRdb's copy carries only in-frame clones and drops some. This sample carries under 60,000 clones, 85% to 95% of them seen once, and the ten largest clones take 10% to 15%. This entry is derived from a study of OX40 agonist ivuxolimab in advanced cancers. This CDR3 region has 12 residues. V was pared by 1 base and J by 4 bases, with 4 bases between. Per germline, CDR1 SEHNR and CDR2 FQNEAQ (reference sequence). The sample here was CD4+ or CD8+ T cells sorted from blood, taken in a trial of the OX40 agonist ivuxolimab. The genes are TRBV7-9 and TRBJ1-2; D not resolved. The source is an adult with an advanced solid tumor such as melanoma, head and neck, liver or kidney cancer. CDR3 region: CASSLETYGYTF. In nucleotides, the CDR3 is TGTGCCAGCAGCTTAGAAACCTATGGCTACACCTTC.